Each of the 26 T cell receptor beta chains below was sequenced from the same sample in a study of T-cell memory formation after mild COVID-19. TCRdb re-analysed the 5' RACE reads in MiXCR, keeping a single row per CDR3 protein. The sample comprises hundreds of thousands of distinct CDR3 sequences, 20% to 25% of which are singletons, and approximately 8% rests with the top ten. The sample consisted of PBMCs or a T cell subset sorted from them (not recorded which). The source of these receptors is an adult woman who had mild COVID-19 (a few samples of this study predate the infection). Cell type and time point are not known.

This clonotype was picked up a small number of times. V is TRBV3-1 and J is TRBJ2-2; either TRBD1 or TRBD2 may supply D (5 bases each). Germline V gives CDR1 LGHDT, CDR2 YNNKEL (reference sequence). Trimming took 4 bases from V and 1 from J, leaving 13 bases between them. The CDR3 consists of 16 residues. The CDR3 DNA follows: TGTGCCAGCAGCCTGCACGGGACCGGGAACACCGGGGAGCTGTTTTTT. It yields the protein CASSLHGTGNTGELFF. Together with reference TRBV3-1 and TRBJ2-2, the CDR3 gives the full variable domain: DTAVSQTPKYLVTQMGNDKSIKCEQNLGHDTMYWYKQDSKKFLKIMFSYNNKELIINETVPNRFSPKSPDKAHLNLHINSLELGDSAVYFCASSLHGTGNTGELFFGEGSRLTVL.

The chain couples TRBV4-1 to TRBJ2-1, with 11 bases fitting TRBD2. Germline loops: CDR1 MGHRA, CDR2 YSYEKL. Germline trimming cut 5 bases from V and 7 bases from J; bases unmatched to any gene: 7. This CDR3 is 15 amino acids long. CDR3 sequence: CASSSLAGGTNEQFF. The CDR3 region has the DNA TGCGCCAGCAGCTCTCTAGCGGGGGGCACGAATGAGCAGTTCTTC.

In this sample, this clonotype turned up a few times. This sequence joins TRBV5-1 and TRBJ1-1; D not resolved. This CDR3 has 17 residues. Per germline, CDR1 SGHRS and CDR2 YFSETQ. The V end lost 3 bases, the J end lost 1 base, and 19 bases lay between the germline ends. The CDR3 spells CASSSQLSLVANTEAFF. The CDR3 bases are TGCGCCAGCAGCTCTCAACTCTCCTTGGTAGCGAACACTGAAGCTTTCTTT.

This clonotype was seen only a few times. V is TRBV7-2 and J is TRBJ2-1; 10 bases fit TRBD2. This CDR3 contains 15 residues. Germline CDR1 and CDR2: SGHTA and FQGNSA. V lost 4 bases, J lost 4 bases, and 4 bases stayed unmatched. The CDR3 spells CASSSTSGAYNEQFF. In DNA, the CDR3 is TGTGCCAGCAGCTCAACTAGCGGGGCTTACAATGAGCAGTTCTTC.

The chain is built from TRBV29-1 and TRBJ1-1; 7 nucleotides line up with TRBD1. CDR3 length: 15 amino acids. Germline V gene lookup returns CDR1 SQVTM and CDR2 ANQGSEA. The V and J ends lost 6 bases and 1 base, in that order; junction bases with no gene match: 11. DNA of the CDR3: TGCAGCGTCCGAGACAGGGTGGATTCGAACACTGAAGCTTTCTTT. The encoded protein is CSVRDRVDSNTEAFF.

V and J are TRBV29-1 and TRBJ1-2; the match to TRBD1 covers 9 bases. The CDR3 consists of 14 residues. CDR1 and CDR2 (germline): SQVTM, ANQGSEA. With 7 bases clipped from V and 2 bases from J, the junction kept 8 bases outside the gene matches. CDR3 protein: CSAGTGSGNYGYTF. The DNA for the CDR3 is TGCAGCGCAGGGACAGGGTCCGGAAACTATGGCTACACCTTC.

This clonotype appeared a few times. The rearrangement joins TRBV6-6 to TRBJ2-1; the match to TRBD1 covers 8 bases. Losses at the gene ends were 8 bases for V and 5 bases for J; bases not matched to a gene: 11. Looked up from germline, CDR1 is MNHNY and CDR2 is SVGAGI (reference sequence). The length of the CDR3 is 15 residues. The DNA for the CDR3 is TGTGCCAGCCGTTTCCGGACAGGGAGCGACAATGAGCAGTTCTTC. This gives the protein CASRFRTGSDNEQFF.

The rearrangement uses TRBV12-3 or TRBV12-4 and TRBJ1-1; 8 nucleotides line up with TRBD1. This CDR3 has 15 amino acids. Trimming removed 0 bases from V and 10 bases from J; junction bases left unmatched: 10. The CDR3 is CASSLALGGQAGAFF. For the CDR3, the DNA is TGTGCCAGCAGTTTAGCGCTCGGGGGACAGGCGGGAGCTTTCTTT.

This clonotype was detected only a few times. The chain is built from TRBV6-1 and TRBJ2-2, with D perhaps TRBD1 or TRBD2 (7 bases each). Germline V gene lookup returns CDR1 MNHNS and CDR2 SASEGT. The CDR3 is made up of 15 amino acids. The V end lost 2 bases, the J end lost 11 bases, and 18 bases lay between the germline ends. In DNA form, the CDR3 reads TGTGCCAGCAGTGAATTGGCGGGGGACAGCGCCGAGCTGTTTTTT. It codes for CASSELAGDSAELFF.

The chain is built from TRBV24-1 and TRBJ2-1; D is ambiguous. The germline gives CDR1 KGHDR, CDR2 SFDVKD. V lost 0 bases and J lost 9, with 8 bases in between. The CDR3 contains 13 residues. As DNA, the CDR3 is TGTGCCACCAGTGATTTGCAAGATAGTGAGCAGTTCTTC. Translating it yields CATSDLQDSEQFF.

V is TRBV5-1 and J is TRBJ2-1; D uncertain. V was pared by 0 bases and J by 6 bases, with 7 bases between. This CDR3 is built from 13 residues. Germline loops: CDR1 SGHRS, CDR2 YFSETQ. As DNA, the CDR3 is TGCGCCAGCAGCTTGGGAAAGGCCAATGAGCAGTTCTTC. Its translation: CASSLGKANEQFF.

This clonotype occurred a few times. The V and J genes are TRBV19 and TRBJ2-3; 8 bases match TRBD2. V was pared by 4 bases and J by 6 bases, with 15 bases of the junction left unmatched. Germline loops: CDR1 LNHDA, CDR2 SQIVND (reference sequence). This CDR3 spans 17 amino acids. DNA for the CDR3: TGTGCCAGTAGTACTCGTTGGAGTAGCGGGATATCGGATACGCAGTATTTT. Residues: CASSTRWSSGISDTQYF. Looking up the rest from reference TRBV19 and TRBJ2-3 gives the full variable domain: DGGITQSPKYLFRKEGQNVTLSCEQNLNHDAMYWYRQDPGQGLRLIYYSQIVNDFQKGDIAEGYSVSREKKESFPLTVTSAQKNPTAFYLCASSTRWSSGISDTQYFGPGTRLTVL.

The chain joins TRBV3-1 to TRBJ2-1; 10 bases map to TRBD1. Trimming at V came to 1 base and at J to 2 bases, leaving 5 bases not matched to a gene. Germline V CDR1 and CDR2: LGHDT, YNNKEL (reference sequence). CDR3 length equals 17 residues. The CDR3 DNA is TGTGCCAGCAGCCAAGGCCCTGGACAGGGGGCCTACAATGAGCAGTTCTTC. It translates to CASSQGPGQGAYNEQFF.

This chain uses TRBV7-6 with TRBJ2-7; maybe TRBD2 (6 bases). Germline V lookup: CDR1 SGHVS, CDR2 FNYEAQ. This CDR3 is built from 13 residues. V was clipped by 5 bases and J by 0 bases, with 8 bases between them. CDR3 DNA sequence: TGTGCCAGCAGCACGGGAGACTCCTACGAGCAGTACTTC. This gives the protein CASSTGDSYEQYF. Full variable domain (remainder filled in from reference TRBV7-6 and TRBJ2-7): GAGVSQSPRYKVTKRGQDVALRCDPISGHVSLYWYRQALGQGPEFLTYFNYEAQQDKSGLPNDRFSAERPEGSISTLTIQRTEQRDSAMYRCASSTGDSYEQYFGPGTRLTVT.

The DNA of the CDR3 is TGTGCCACCAGTGATTTGCGGTCGTTTTTGCCTAATGAGCAGTTCTTC. Its translation: CATSDLRSFLPNEQFF. This chain uses TRBV24-1 with TRBJ2-1; D gene unclear. V shed 0 bases and J shed 7 bases, with 15 bases lying between them. This CDR3 is built from 16 residues. Germline V CDR1 and CDR2: KGHDR, SFDVKD.

The rearrangement joins TRBV9 to TRBJ2-7, with TRBD1 matching over 9 bases. The CDR3 runs to 16 residues. The J segment lost 7 bases and the V segment lost 3 bases, leaving 14 bases of the junction unmatched. Germline CDR1 reads SGDLS; CDR2 reads YYNGEE. The CDR3 here is CASSAAPGQGSGEQYF. The CDR3 bases are TGTGCCAGCAGCGCAGCCCCGGGACAGGGAAGTGGAGAGCAGTACTTC.

This clonotype was seen a few times. The V gene is TRBV7-6, the J gene TRBJ1-3, with D tentatively TRBD1 (5 bases). From germline, CDR1 is SGHVS and CDR2 FNYEAQ. The V gene lost 5 bases and the J gene lost 4 bases, with 18 bases spanning the gap. The CDR3 sequence is 16 residues long. The CDR3 loop is CASSPSTGYGGNTIYF. The CDR3 DNA sequence: TGTGCCAGCAGCCCTAGCACAGGTTACGGGGGAAACACCATATATTTT.

This clonotype was recorded a few times. The chain links TRBV12-3 or TRBV12-4 to TRBJ1-1, with 8 bases that match TRBD1. The CDR3 covers 14 residues. J was trimmed by 5 bases and V by 5 bases; bases with no gene match: 7. The CDR3 region is CASSQQGVRTEAFF. CDR3 coding DNA: TGTGCCAGCAGTCAACAGGGGGTTAGGACTGAAGCTTTCTTT.

This clonotype has only a few counts. This rearrangement joins TRBV7-9 to TRBJ2-3; TRBD1 is a possible D gene (6 bases). With 5 bases removed from V and 0 bases from J, the gap between germline ends came to 21 bases. The CDR3 spans 18 residues. Germline CDR1 is SEHNR and CDR2 is FQNEAQ (reference sequence). The CDR3 DNA reads as TGTGCCAGCAGCCACCCGCTGACAGGTCCCTTAAGCACAGATACGCAGTATTTT. Translating gives CASSHPLTGPLSTDTQYF.

This clonotype turned up a few times. This chain uses TRBV6-5 with TRBJ2-1; TRBD2 matches at 8 bases. After removal of 6 bases from V and 2 bases from J, the junction contained 6 bases not matched to a gene. In germline, CDR1 is MNHEY, CDR2 SVGAGI. The CDR3 runs to 15 residues. CDR3 nucleotides: TGTGCCAGCAGGAAAGCGGGAGCTCCCTACAATGAGCAGTTCTTC. This translates into CASRKAGAPYNEQFF.

This clonotype was seen only a few times. This sequence joins TRBV4-3 and TRBJ1-4; D might be TRBD1 (6 bases). CDR3 size: 17 residues. V lost 2 bases and J 8 bases, leaving 21 bases between the germline ends. Germline V CDR1 and CDR2: LGHNA, YSLEER. The CDR3 DNA is TGCGCCAGCAGCCAATCACTATCGATGGGGGCTGGGGAAAAACTGTTTTTT. Encoded protein: CASSQSLSMGAGEKLFF.

The chain is built from TRBV5-1 and TRBJ2-1; 11 nucleotides align to TRBD1. CDR1 is SGHRS, CDR2 YFSETQ, per germline. The CDR3 sequence is 14 residues long. The V segment lost 6 bases and the J segment 4 bases; nucleotides outside the gene matches: 3. The CDR3 DNA reads TGCGCCAGCATGGACAGGGGGCTGTACAATGAGCAGTTCTTC. As protein: CASMDRGLYNEQFF. The full variable domain, with the rest looked up from reference TRBV5-1 and TRBJ2-1, is KAGVTQTPRYLIKTRGQQVTLSCSPISGHRSVSWYQQTPGQGLQFLFEYFSETQRNKGNFPGRFSGRQFSNSRSEMNVSTLELGDSALYLCASMDRGLYNEQFFGPGTRLTVL.

The chain links TRBV29-1 to TRBJ2-4, with TRBD2 identical over 8 bases. This CDR3 has 15 amino acids. Per germline, CDR1 SQVTM and CDR2 ANQGSEA. V shed 5 bases and J 3 bases; nucleotides not matched to a gene: 9. CDR3 nucleotides: TGCAGCGTTTCCCTAGCGGGTAATATCAAAAACATTCAGTACTTC. It yields the protein CSVSLAGNIKNIQYF.

This chain uses TRBV6-5 with TRBJ1-4; D ambiguous. The germline gives CDR1 MNHEY, CDR2 SVGAGI. This CDR3 spans 17 amino acids. Trimming cost V 3 bases and J 6 bases, with 20 bases left between them. CDR3 residues: CASSYSSVDLRDEKLFF. The CDR3 nucleotides are TGTGCCAGCAGTTATTCATCCGTAGACTTGCGAGATGAAAAACTGTTTTTT.

This clonotype was recorded a few times. V and J are TRBV7-9 and TRBJ1-6, with a possible D match to TRBD1 (6 bases). Per the germline V gene, CDR1 is SEHNR and CDR2 is FQNEAQ (reference sequence). This CDR3 region has 16 residues. V dropped 5 bases and J dropped 1 base, with 12 bases sitting between them. The CDR3 bases are TGTGCCAGCAGCCTTACAGGGAGATCCTATAATTCACCCCTCCACTTT. Protein: CASSLTGRSYNSPLHF.

This CDR3 is CATSRARGENEKLFF. DNA of the CDR3: TGTGCCACCAGCAGAGCAAGGGGGGAGAATGAAAAACTGTTTTTT. The chain has TRBV15 and TRBJ1-4; TRBD1 is a possible D gene (6 bases). The CDR3 consists of 15 residues. Germline lookup yields CDR1 LNHNV and CDR2 YYDKDF (reference sequence). With 1 base removed from V and 5 bases from J, the gap between germline ends came to 11 bases.